Each of the 27 T cell receptor beta chains below was sequenced from the same sample in a study of T cell responses to AZD1222 COVID-19 vaccine. TCRdb's table, derived via immunoSEQ multiplex PCR, lists solely in-frame clones and lacks some. The table records about 130,000 clones, 92% of them present only once. Sequencing was performed on peripheral blood, taken 28 days after the second AZD1222 dose. The receptors derive from an adult who received the AZD1222 COVID-19 vaccine.

V gene TRBV9 combines with J gene TRBJ2-6; D may match TRBD1 or TRBD2 (5 bases each). The CDR3 loop spans 17 amino acids. CDR1 and CDR2 from the germline V gene are SGDLS and YYNGEE. Trimming stripped 0 bases from V and 0 bases from J, with 10 bases between. The CDR3 DNA reads as TGTGCCAGCAGCGTAGCTCCAGGGAGCTCTGGGGCCAACGTCCTGACTTTC. Translation: CASSVAPGSSGANVLTF.

V gene TRBV2 combines with J gene TRBJ2-5; a possible D gene is TRBD2 (6 bases). CDR1 is SNHLY, CDR2 FYNNEI, per germline. V was trimmed by 5 bases and J by 5 bases, leaving 15 bases between them. The CDR3 consists of 14 residues. The CDR3: CASSRNGGAETQYF. CDR3 coding DNA: TGTGCCAGCAGTCGGAACGGGGGTGCTGAGACCCAGTACTTC.

J is TRBJ1-2 and V is TRBV28, with TRBD1 identical over 9 bases. V dropped 6 bases and J dropped 4; count of bases not matched to a gene: 3. The CDR3 contains 13 residues. Germline CDR1 and CDR2: MDHEN and SYDVKM. CDR3 sequence reads: CASSQTGGYGYTF. The CDR3 DNA reads as TGTGCCAGCAGCCAGACAGGGGGCTATGGCTACACCTTC.

The chain combines TRBV5-6 with TRBJ2-4; either TRBD1 or TRBD2 may supply D (5 bases each). The CDR3 consists of 13 residues. CDR1 and CDR2 (germline): SGHDT, YYEEEE. Between the trimmed V and J ends, which lost 3 bases and 11 bases, there was a span of 15 bases. The CDR3 DNA sequence: TGTGCCAGCAGCTCCCCGGGGCAGCCATTTCAGTACTTC. Its protein product is CASSSPGQPFQYF.

This clone has only one observation. The chain recombines TRBV5-1 with TRBJ1-5; D remains unclear. The V end was cut by 7 bases, the J end by 7 bases, with 12 bases between. This CDR3 spans 12 amino acids. In germline, CDR1 is SGHRS, CDR2 YFSETQ. The CDR3 DNA reads TGCGCCAGCTTCGCGGTGTTGCAGCCCCAGCATTTT. Its protein product is CASFAVLQPQHF.

The count of this clone is one. The chain couples TRBV7-2 to TRBJ2-4; D is possibly TRBD1 or TRBD2 (5 bases each). V lost 5 bases and J 6 bases, leaving 11 bases between the germline ends. The CDR3 consists of 13 residues. Germline lookup yields CDR1 SGHTA and CDR2 FQGNSA. This CDR3 is CASSPTRGNIQYF. The CDR3 DNA reads TGTGCCAGCAGCCCAACGAGGGGAAACATTCAGTACTTC.

This chain connects TRBV7-5 to TRBJ1-1. TRBV7-5 is reported as a pseudogene. The CDR3 has 13 residues. CDR3 region: CVRSQGRRIQAFF. CDR3 coding DNA: TGTGTCAGAAGCCAAGGGAGGCGTATCCAAGCTTTCTTT.

The CDR3, as DNA: TGTGCCAGCAGCTTATGGGACGCCGCTAACTATGGCTACACCTTC. Translating gives CASSLWDAANYGYTF. The gene calls are TRBV7-2 and TRBJ1-2; TRBD1 is a possible D gene (5 bases). Trimming took off 2 bases at V and 0 bases at J, with 10 bases between the two ends. The CDR3 spans 15 residues. Per germline, CDR1 SGHTA and CDR2 FQGNSA.

The V gene is TRBV7-9, the J gene TRBJ2-7, with D uncertain. Trimming removed 5 bases from V and 1 base from J, with 3 bases in between. This CDR3 spans 11 amino acids. CDR1 is SEHNR and CDR2 is FQNEAQ in the germline V gene (reference sequence). Written as DNA, the CDR3 is TGTGCCAGCAGCCGTTCCTACGAGCAGTACTTC. Translating it yields CASSRSYEQYF.

The chain recombines TRBV21-1 with TRBJ1-6. TRBV21-1 is a pseudogene segment. The CDR3 is 19 residues long. The DNA of the CDR3 is TGTGCCAGCAGCAAAGCAGTCCAGGCAGGGAGGTCAGGGAATTCACCCCTCCACTTT. Translated: CASSKAVQAGRSGNSPLHF.

The CDR3 bases are TGTGCCGGCGGGAACGGGAGATGGGACAATGAGCAGTTCTTC. It yields the protein CAGGNGRWDNEQFF. V usage is TRBV2 and J usage is TRBJ2-1; a weak D match, TRBD2 (6 bases). CDR1 is SNHLY and CDR2 is FYNNEI in the germline V gene. Trimming removed 11 bases from V and 5 bases from J, with 19 bases in between. The CDR3 runs to 14 residues.

The rearrangement joins TRBV5-4 to TRBJ1-1, with TRBD1 identical over 7 bases. This CDR3 contains 15 residues. Unmatched junction bases numbered 5, after V lost 2 bases and J lost 1 base. CDR1 and CDR2 (germline): SGHNT, YYREEE (reference sequence). The chain's CDR3 is CASSFPTGTNTEAFF. Here the CDR3 DNA reads TGTGCCAGCAGCTTCCCGACAGGGACGAACACTGAAGCTTTCTTT.

This clone was picked up a small number of times. The chain links TRBV7-8 to TRBJ2-6; D tentatively fits TRBD1 or TRBD2 (6 bases each). Germline assignment: CDR1 SGHVS and CDR2 FQNEAQ. V was trimmed by 0 bases and J by 0 bases, leaving 9 bases between them. The CDR3 length is 17 residues. The CDR3 region is CASSLARGASGANVLTF. CDR3 bases: TGTGCCAGCAGCTTAGCGAGGGGGGCCTCTGGGGCCAACGTCCTGACTTTC.

The genes are TRBV12-5 and TRBJ1-5; D uncertain. The CDR3 covers 16 residues. V lost 6 bases and J 2 bases, leaving 17 bases between the germline ends. The germline V gene encodes CDR1 LGHNT and CDR2 FRNRAP. The DNA of the CDR3 is TGTGCTAGTGGCCCCTCCGTCCGGGTGGGCAATCAGCCCCAGCATTTT. Translated, it gives CASGPSVRVGNQPQHF.

The chain joins TRBV7-2 to TRBJ2-2, with D tentatively TRBD1 (6 bases). V was pared by 5 bases and J by 4 bases, with 17 bases between. The CDR3 totals 16 residues. Germline V lookup: CDR1 SGHTA, CDR2 FQGNSA. CDR3 in DNA: TGTGCCAGCAGCCTTAACAGGGAGATCGGCACCGGGGAGCTGTTTTTT. It encodes CASSLNREIGTGELFF.

V gene TRBV6-5 combines with J gene TRBJ2-5; D uncertain. The germline V gene has CDR1 MNHEY and CDR2 SVGAGI. This CDR3 comprises 13 residues. Trimming shortened V by 4 bases and J by 1 base, and 7 bases separated the two germline ends. CDR3 sequence (DNA): TGTGCCAGCAGTTCCCGGCGCCAAGAGACCCAGTACTTC. Its protein product is CASSSRRQETQYF.

The V and J genes are TRBV4-3 and TRBJ1-2, with D possibly TRBD1 on 5 matching bases. V lost 0 bases and J 10 bases, leaving 21 bases between the germline ends. This CDR3 spans 16 amino acids. The germline gives CDR1 LGHNA, CDR2 YSLEER. CDR3 sequence: CASSQDVARRQGDYTF. The CDR3 bases are TGCGCCAGCAGCCAAGATGTAGCGCGTCGGCAGGGTGACTACACCTTC.

The J gene is TRBJ2-7, the V gene TRBV27, with D possibly matching TRBD2 (6 bases). CDR3 size: 14 residues. The V and J ends lost 3 bases and 1 base respectively, with 10 bases between them. CDR1 is MNHEY and CDR2 is SMNVEV in the germline V gene (reference sequence). As DNA, the CDR3 is TGTGCCAGCAGTTTGTGGGGGACTTCCTACGAGCAGTACTTC. It encodes CASSLWGTSYEQYF.

The chain couples TRBV5-5 to TRBJ1-1; possible D gene TRBD1, 5 bases. Germline CDR1 is SGHKS and CDR2 is YYEKEE (reference sequence). The CDR3 spans 16 residues. V was trimmed by 0 bases and J by 0 bases, leaving 12 bases between them. Written as DNA, the CDR3 is TGTGCCAGCAGCTTGGGAAGGTGGGGCATGAACACTGAAGCTTTCTTT. Translated, it gives CASSLGRWGMNTEAFF.

This chain joins TRBV5-5 and TRBJ1-4, with D uncertain. CDR3 size: 14 residues. Germline assignment: CDR1 SGHKS and CDR2 YYEKEE (reference sequence). V lost 3 bases and J lost 8, with 14 bases in between. In DNA, the CDR3 is TGTGCCAGCAGCTCCTCTGGGGTAGTGGAAAAACTGTTTTTT. This translates into CASSSSGVVEKLFF.

The chain is built from TRBV6-5 and TRBJ2-1; D is perhaps TRBD1 or TRBD2 (5 bases each). This CDR3 region has 15 residues. V was clipped by 4 bases and J by 5 bases, with 15 bases between them. Germline V CDR1 and CDR2: MNHEY, SVGAGI. The CDR3 reads CASSSTGDAHNEQFF. The CDR3 DNA follows: TGTGCCAGCAGTTCTACCGGGGACGCTCACAATGAGCAGTTCTTC.

About this clone itself: Germline and junction disagree at one end, which may indicate a read error. The rearrangement uses TRBV18 and TRBJ1-3; D may be TRBD1 (5 bases). Per the germline V gene, CDR1 is KGHSH and CDR2 is LQKENI. This CDR3 spans 14 amino acids. In DNA form, the CDR3 reads TGTGTCAGCTCACCAGCTTTTGGGGCACACACCATATATTTT. Translation gives CVSSPAFGAHTIYF.

The rearrangement links TRBV5-1 to TRBJ1-6, with 10 nucleotides matching TRBD1. This CDR3 has 20 amino acids. The V segment lost 3 bases and the J segment 0 bases; nucleotides outside the gene matches: 12. CDR1 SGHRS and CDR2 YFSETQ come from the germline V gene. CDR3 nucleotides: TGCGCCAGCAGCTCACGGACAGGGGGAATTGGGAGCTCCTATAATTCACCCCTCCACTTT. Amino acid sequence: CASSSRTGGIGSSYNSPLHF. The variable domain in full, completed from reference TRBV5-1 and TRBJ1-6, reads KAGVTQTPRYLIKTRGQQVTLSCSPISGHRSVSWYQQTPGQGLQFLFEYFSETQRNKGNFPGRFSGRQFSNSRSEMNVSTLELGDSALYLCASSSRTGGIGSSYNSPLHFGNGTRLTVT.

The chain joins TRBV7-9 to TRBJ1-6, with 9 bases fitting TRBD1. This CDR3 contains 15 residues. Germline lookup yields CDR1 SEHNR and CDR2 FQNEAQ (reference sequence). With V trimmed by 3 bases and J by 8 bases, 5 bases remained unmatched. For the CDR3, the DNA is TGTGCCAGCAGCTTCGGGGGACAGGGAGATTCACCCCTCCACTTT. It yields the protein CASSFGGQGDSPLHF.

The J gene is TRBJ1-4, the V gene TRBV13, with TRBD1 as a possible D gene (6 bases). The V end lost 5 bases, the J end lost 3 bases, and 7 bases lay between the germline ends. This CDR3 has 13 amino acids. Germline V lookup: CDR1 PRHDT, CDR2 FYEKMQ (reference sequence). The DNA for the CDR3 is TGTGCCAGCAGCAGGGGGTCTAATGAAAAACTGTTTTTT. Amino acids: CASSRGSNEKLFF.

The chain combines TRBV6-2 or TRBV6-3 with TRBJ2-1; the D is unclear. Germline CDR1 reads MNHEY; CDR2 reads SVGEGT. V shed 3 bases and J shed 7 bases, with 13 bases lying between them. There are 14 residues in the CDR3. The CDR3 coding sequence is TGTGCCAGCAGTTATCCCGGCCGTCCGAATGAGCAGTTCTTC. Amino acids: CASSYPGRPNEQFF.

V usage is TRBV7-2 and J usage is TRBJ2-1; possible D gene TRBD2, 6 bases. CDR1 is SGHTA, CDR2 FQGNSA, per germline. The V gene lost 8 bases and the J gene lost 6 bases, with 20 bases spanning the gap. The length of the CDR3 is 15 residues. The CDR3 region has the DNA TGTGCCAGCGAGCTTGCGGGGCGGGGATTCAATGAGCAGTTCTTC. This sequence encodes CASELAGRGFNEQFF.